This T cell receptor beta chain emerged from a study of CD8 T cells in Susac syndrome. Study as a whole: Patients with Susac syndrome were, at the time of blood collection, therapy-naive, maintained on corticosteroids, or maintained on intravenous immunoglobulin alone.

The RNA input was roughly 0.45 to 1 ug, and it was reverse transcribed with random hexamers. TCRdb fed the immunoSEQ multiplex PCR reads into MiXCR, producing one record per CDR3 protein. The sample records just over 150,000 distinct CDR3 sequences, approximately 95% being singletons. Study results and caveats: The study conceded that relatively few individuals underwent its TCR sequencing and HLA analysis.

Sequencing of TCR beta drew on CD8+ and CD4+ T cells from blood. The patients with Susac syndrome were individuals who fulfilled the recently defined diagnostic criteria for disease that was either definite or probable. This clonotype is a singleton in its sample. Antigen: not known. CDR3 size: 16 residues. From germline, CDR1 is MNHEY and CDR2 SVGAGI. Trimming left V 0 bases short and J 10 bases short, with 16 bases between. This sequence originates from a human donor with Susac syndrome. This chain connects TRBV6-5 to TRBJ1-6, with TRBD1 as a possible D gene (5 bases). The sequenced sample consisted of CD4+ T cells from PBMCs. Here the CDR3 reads CASSYSRQLGPSPLHF. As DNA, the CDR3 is TGTGCCAGCAGTTACTCGAGACAGCTAGGCCCATCACCCCTCCACTTT.